This is a list of T cell receptor beta chains from one sample in a study of T-cell memory formation after mild COVID-19. From the 5' RACE reads, TCRdb called clonotypes with MiXCR, one entry per CDR3 protein. Here the sample spans around 300,000 distinct CDR3 sequences, approximately 13% being singletons. Specimen: PBMCs or a T cell subset sorted from them (not recorded which). The receptors come from a man between 18 and 29 years old who had mild COVID-19 (a few samples of this study predate the infection). Cell type and time point are not known. CDR3s include the opening cysteine and the closing phenylalanine or tryptophan. The D gene is left open where the match is weak. The size of a clone is reported for some rows only, either as once, few or many, or as a class for expanded clones.

v_gene	j_gene	abundance	d_gene	CDR3aa
TRBV30	TRBJ1-2	few	NA	CACTGGYGYTF
TRBV9	TRBJ2-5	NA	NA	CASSGQGGEAQYF
TRBV20-1	TRBJ2-3	NA	TRBD2	CSARDRLAGTDTQYF
TRBV18	TRBJ1-4	many	NA	CASSPRQDSTNEKLFF
TRBV11-2	TRBJ1-3	NA	NA	CASRFGRTLSGNTIYF
TRBV13	TRBJ2-7	few	TRBD1	CASSSGTGTGEQYF
TRBV4-1	TRBJ2-1	few	NA	CASSQRVSVYNEQFF
TRBV29-1	TRBJ2-3	many	TRBD2	CSVVWAGGSTDTQYF
TRBV24-1	TRBJ2-3	NA	TRBD1	CATSDRRQGAYTDTQYF
TRBV4-3	TRBJ1-5	NA	NA	CASRPGGDTDNQPQHF
TRBV11-2	TRBJ1-2	few	TRBD1	CASRTTFRTGRSTNYGYTF
TRBV6-5	TRBJ2-6	NA	NA	CASSPYSGANVLTF
TRBV4-1	TRBJ2-3	once	NA	CASSQVAGGGLGDTQYF
TRBV20-1	TRBJ1-1	few	NA	CSAFNRGMNTEAFF
TRBV5-1	TRBJ2-1	NA	TRBD2	CASSLALAGEVYNEQFF
TRBV20-1	TRBJ2-3	NA	NA	CSARVGARTDTQYF
TRBV20-1	TRBJ2-1	NA	TRBD1	CSAREPGQEYNEQFF
TRBV6-5	TRBJ1-3	few	NA	CASNTGLGNTIYF
TRBV7-9	TRBJ2-7	NA	TRBD1	CASSQYGTGEYEQYF
TRBV4-1	TRBJ2-1	NA	NA	CASSQGALGTEQFF
TRBV5-1	TRBJ2-7	NA	NA	CASSLAGVASYEQYF
TRBV5-1	TRBJ2-2	NA	TRBD1	CASSRGTGGSGELFF